Presented here are 29 T cell receptor beta chains from one specimen sequenced in a study of blood T cell repertoires in COVID-19 (dated by TCRdb to the early 2020s). The library was obtained by the immunoSEQ multiplex PCR assay. Entries here come from immuneACCESS through TCRdb and include only in-frame sequences with V and J called. Some clones fail to appear in such tables; in the studies checked, an unresolved V gene covers under half of the shortfall, and the cause of the remainder is unknown. This sample gives some 420,000 clones in total; approximately 92% of them show up just once. The ten largest clones take up 0.95% to 1.2% of the sample. The sequencing input was PBMCs or T cells enriched from blood (not recorded which). The receptor source for this set is a man aged 25-40 years who had recovered from COVID-19.

This clone was seen just once. This chain uses TRBV4-1 with TRBJ1-6; the match to TRBD1 covers 8 bases. Losses at the gene ends were 0 bases for V and 9 bases for J; bases not matched to a gene: 7. The CDR3 runs 16 residues. The germline V gene has CDR1 MGHRA and CDR2 YSYEKL. CDR3 DNA: TGCGCCAGCAGCCAAGATCGTACCGACAGGGGTTCACCCCTCCACTTT. Its translation is CASSQDRTDRGSPLHF.

The chain carries TRBV5-1 and TRBJ1-2, with 8 bases fitting TRBD1. The CDR3 runs to 14 residues. The V segment lost 2 bases and the J segment 8 bases; nucleotides outside the gene matches: 8. CDR1 and CDR2 (germline): SGHRS, YFSETQ. The CDR3 DNA sequence: TGCGCCAGCAGCTTTGGACAGGGCGATAGCGGCTACACCTTC. This codes for CASSFGQGDSGYTF.

The rearrangement uses TRBV7-2 and TRBJ2-3, with a tentative D call TRBD2 (5 bases). V was pared by 5 bases and J by 2 bases, with 26 bases between. This CDR3 is 19 amino acids long. CDR1 is SGHTA, CDR2 FQGNSA, per germline. CDR3 DNA: TGTGCCAGCAGCCCCCGCCCTGGTCTCAGGAGGCAGCTCACAGATACGCAGTATTTT. Residues: CASSPRPGLRRQLTDTQYF. The variable domain in full, with the rest retrieved from reference TRBV7-2 and TRBJ2-3, is GAGVSQSPSNKVTEKGKDVELRCDPISGHTALYWYRQSLGQGLEFLIYFQGNSAPDKSGLPSDRFSAERTGGSVSTLTIQRTQQEDSAVYLCASSPRPGLRRQLTDTQYFGPGTRLTVL.

The chain links TRBV6-2 or TRBV6-3 to TRBJ2-1; 9 positions agree with TRBD1. Germline CDR1 reads MNHEY; CDR2 reads SVGEGT. Trimming at V came to 6 bases and at J to 9 bases, leaving 6 bases not matched to a gene. The CDR3 contains 13 residues. The CDR3 spells CASSLQGAREQFF. CDR3 nucleotides: TGTGCCAGCAGCCTACAGGGGGCGCGTGAGCAGTTCTTC.

The V gene is TRBV5-1, the J gene TRBJ1-1; 11 bases are shared with TRBD1. With 0 bases clipped from V and 5 bases from J, the junction kept 3 bases outside the gene matches. The CDR3 is 15 amino acids. Germline V lookup: CDR1 SGHRS, CDR2 YFSETQ. CDR3 in amino acids: CASSLVGTGGTEAFF. Here the CDR3 DNA reads TGCGCCAGCAGCTTGGTGGGGACAGGGGGAACTGAAGCTTTCTTT.

The chain uses TRBV28 and TRBJ2-5; 7 nucleotides align to TRBD1. V was clipped by 8 bases and J by 1 base; unmatched bases: 13. This CDR3 is built from 16 residues. Germline-derived CDR1 and CDR2 are MDHEN and SYDVKM. CDR3 sequence reads: CASSLYKGGSQETQYF. The CDR3 DNA is TGTGCCAGCTCCCTCTACAAAGGGGGCAGCCAAGAGACCCAGTACTTC. Combining the CDR3 with reference TRBV28 and TRBJ2-5 gives the whole variable domain DVKVTQSSRYLVKRTGEKVFLECVQDMDHENMFWYRQDPGLGLRLIYFSYDVKMKEKGDIPEGYSVSREKKERFSLILESASTNQTSMYLCASSLYKGGSQETQYFGPGTRLLVL.

This chain's CDR3 is CATEAKQGADEQFF. The CDR3 coding sequence is TGCGCCACCGAAGCAAAGCAGGGGGCCGATGAGCAGTTCTTC. V is TRBV10-2 and J is TRBJ2-1, with 8 bases matching TRBD1. Germline V lookup: CDR1 WSHSY, CDR2 SAAADI. The CDR3 sequence is 14 residues long. J was trimmed by 8 bases and V by 10 bases; bases with no gene match: 13.

The genes are TRBV27 and TRBJ1-2; TRBD1 matches 7 bases. Germline assignment: CDR1 MNHEY and CDR2 SMNVEV (reference sequence). V was pared by 0 bases and J by 7 bases, with 8 bases of the junction left unmatched. The CDR3 has 15 residues. The CDR3: CASSLSIEGGFGYTF. For the CDR3, the DNA is TGTGCCAGCAGTTTATCGATAGAAGGGGGCTTTGGCTACACCTTC.

This rearrangement joins TRBV28 to TRBJ2-7, with D perhaps TRBD2 (8 bases). The V gene's germline CDR1 is MDHEN and CDR2 SYDVKM. The CDR3 extends over 16 amino acids. Trimming removed 6 bases from V and 6 bases from J, with 24 bases in between. CDR3 sequence reads: CASRTEGASGRGEQYF. The CDR3 DNA is TGTGCCAGCAGGACCGAGGGGGCAAGCGGGAGAGGCGAGCAGTACTTC.

The V and J genes are TRBV5-5 and TRBJ1-2; D uncertain. V lost 0 bases to trimming and J lost 3 bases, with 9 bases between them. The CDR3 loop spans 14 amino acids. The germline V gene encodes CDR1 SGHKS and CDR2 YYEKEE (reference sequence). CDR3 loop: CASSLAGNDYGYTF. Here the CDR3 DNA reads TGTGCCAGCAGCTTGGCGGGGAACGACTATGGCTACACCTTC.

The table lists this clone with a few counts. V is TRBV30 and J is TRBJ2-3, with 16 bases matching TRBD2. The CDR3 has 15 amino acids. Germline V CDR1 and CDR2: GTSNPN, SVGIG (reference sequence). V lost 1 base and J lost 7; bases outside the gene matches: 2. CDR3 DNA: TGTGCCTGGAGTGGGGGACTAGCGGGAGGGAATACGCAGTATTTT. This gives the protein CAWSGGLAGGNTQYF.

V and J are TRBV5-1 and TRBJ1-2; D remains ambiguous. The CDR3 contains 14 residues. Trimming removed 0 bases at V and 1 base at J, with 7 bases between. Germline V gene data show CDR1 as SGHRS and CDR2 as YFSETQ. The CDR3 nucleotides are TGCGCCAGCAGCTTGGAGAGCCATAACTATGGCTACACCTTC. Translation: CASSLESHNYGYTF.

The rearrangement uses TRBV23-1 and TRBJ2-2; 7 bases align to TRBD2. TRBV23-1 qualifies as an ORF whose function is uncertain. Germline trimming cut 11 bases from V and 2 bases from J; bases unmatched to any gene: 11. The CDR3 is 15 amino acids. CDR3 loop: CAAGEQFQNTGELFF. In DNA form, the CDR3 reads TGCGCCGCGGGAGAGCAGTTCCAAAACACCGGGGAGCTGTTTTTT.

The table lists this clone with a few counts. The chain uses TRBV7-8 and TRBJ2-5; 16 bases fit TRBD2. CDR1 is SGHVS, CDR2 FQNEAQ, per germline. V dropped 3 bases and J dropped 4; count of bases not matched to a gene: 11. CDR3 length: 19 residues. CDR3: CASSFAVGTSGRAVETQYF. DNA for the CDR3: TGTGCCAGCAGCTTCGCCGTCGGGACTAGCGGGAGGGCCGTAGAGACCCAGTACTTC.

This clone came up a few times. V and J are TRBV7-9 and TRBJ1-6; TRBD1 is a possible D gene (5 bases). Between the trimmed V and J ends, which lost 3 bases and 1 base, there was a span of 10 bases. In germline, CDR1 is SEHNR, CDR2 FQNEAQ (reference sequence). The CDR3 extends over 16 amino acids. The CDR3 is CASSLGGGSYNSPLHF. The CDR3, as DNA: TGTGCCAGCAGCTTGGGGGGAGGATCCTATAATTCACCCCTCCACTTT.

Note on this clone: This CDR3 is also generated by other DNA sequences in the sample. The chain joins TRBV20-1 to TRBJ2-5; D gene unclear. V lost 6 bases to trimming and J lost 2 bases, with 4 bases between them. Germline values: CDR1 DFQATT, CDR2 SNEGSKA (reference sequence). The CDR3 has 10 amino acids. CDR3 sequence: CSALQETQYF. The CDR3, as DNA: TGCAGTGCCTTACAAGAGACCCAGTACTTC.

This chain uses TRBV24-1 with TRBJ2-3, with D hard to call. Germline CDR1 is KGHDR and CDR2 is SFDVKD. V lost 3 bases to trimming and J lost 2 bases, with 11 bases between them. This CDR3 region has 15 residues. The CDR3 sequence is CATSDARQYTDTQYF. CDR3 coding DNA: TGTGCCACCAGTGATGCCCGACAATACACAGATACGCAGTATTTT.

The V call is TRBV7-9, the J call TRBJ2-7; 12 bases match TRBD2. The CDR3 length is 15 residues. J gave up 7 bases and V 3 bases, and 7 bases lay outside the gene matches. Germline lookup yields CDR1 SEHNR and CDR2 FQNEAQ (reference sequence). The CDR3 here is CASSFLAGGPYEQYF. CDR3 in DNA: TGTGCCAGCAGCTTCCTAGCGGGAGGGCCGTATGAGCAGTACTTC.

The V gene is TRBV11-2, the J gene TRBJ2-7; perhaps TRBD2 as D (5 bases). CDR1 SGHAT and CDR2 FQNNGV come from the germline V gene. V dropped 5 bases and J dropped 5 bases, with 16 bases sitting between them. The CDR3 extends over 14 amino acids. CDR3 in amino acids: CASSPSEGRHEQYF. The CDR3 DNA is TGTGCCAGCAGCCCCAGTGAGGGTCGGCACGAGCAGTACTTC.

V usage is TRBV5-4 and J usage is TRBJ2-5; tentatively, D is TRBD1 (5 bases). Germline lookup yields CDR1 SGHNT and CDR2 YYREEE (reference sequence). Trimming removed 1 base at V and 5 bases at J, with 12 bases between. The CDR3 spans 14 residues. CDR3 DNA sequence: TGTGCCAGCAGCTTGCGGCAGGGATTCGAGACCCAGTACTTC. It yields the protein CASSLRQGFETQYF.

This clone was counted a single time. The chain couples TRBV27 to TRBJ1-1, with D perhaps TRBD1 (6 bases). Between the trimmed V and J ends, which lost 8 bases and 10 bases, there was a span of 20 bases. Germline V CDR1 and CDR2: MNHEY, SMNVEV (reference sequence). The CDR3 is 13 amino acids. DNA of the CDR3: TGTGCCAGCCGATCGCCAGGACAGCCAAGAGCTTTCTTT. Translating gives CASRSPGQPRAFF.

CDR3 coding DNA: TGTGCCACCAGTGATAAGCTGGGGACAGGGAGGGAAAACACTGAAGCTTTCTTT. Translation: CATSDKLGTGRENTEAFF. The chain has TRBV24-1 and TRBJ1-1; 9 bases fit TRBD1. V lost 3 bases to trimming and J lost 2 bases; unmatched junction nucleotides: 12. The CDR3 is 18 amino acids. Germline CDR1 reads KGHDR; CDR2 reads SFDVKD.

The chain joins TRBV24-1 to TRBJ2-2; D is possibly TRBD1 (5 bases). Germline values: CDR1 KGHDR, CDR2 SFDVKD. The V and J ends lost 5 bases and 3 bases respectively, with 21 bases between them. The CDR3 length is 18 residues. This CDR3 reads CATSGDRGVLRYTGELFF. In DNA, the CDR3 is TGTGCCACCAGTGGGGATAGGGGCGTCCTGCGGTACACCGGGGAGCTGTTTTTT.

DNA of the CDR3: TGTGCCAGCAGTGAACATTGGCTGGTCACAGATACGCAGTATTTT. Its translation: CASSEHWLVTDTQYF. The chain is built from TRBV25-1 and TRBJ2-3; D gene uncertain. This CDR3 is 15 amino acids long. CDR1 is MGHDK and CDR2 is SYGVNS in the germline V gene. V lost 2 bases and J lost 2, with 11 bases in between.

The chain links TRBV3-1 (or the pseudogene TRBV3-2) to TRBJ2-1, with D tentatively TRBD2 (6 bases). Trimming left V 6 bases short and J 4 bases short, with 19 bases between. This CDR3 spans 16 amino acids. Germline V lookup: CDR1 LGHDT, CDR2 YNNKEL (reference sequence). CDR3 in amino acids: CASSSTGLSLYNEQFF. The CDR3 nucleotides are TGTGCCAGCAGTTCGACGGGACTCTCCCTTTACAATGAGCAGTTCTTC.

This chain uses TRBV7-9 with TRBJ2-1; 8 bases agree with TRBD1. Unmatched junction bases numbered 9, after V lost 8 bases and J lost 0 bases. This CDR3 has 16 amino acids. The germline V gene has CDR1 SEHNR and CDR2 FQNEAQ (reference sequence). Here the CDR3 reads CASCPGGAGSYNEQFF. The CDR3 DNA follows: TGTGCCAGCTGTCCAGGGGGCGCGGGCTCCTACAATGAGCAGTTCTTC.

J is TRBJ1-6 and V is TRBV5-4; D perhaps matches TRBD1 (6 bases). The CDR3 runs to 16 residues. The V gene's germline CDR1 is SGHNT and CDR2 YYREEE (reference sequence). V dropped 5 bases and J dropped 5 bases, with 17 bases sitting between them. This CDR3 is CASSHTGSLDNSPLHF. CDR3 sequence (DNA): TGTGCCAGCAGTCATACAGGGTCTTTGGATAATTCACCCCTCCACTTT.

The rearrangement joins TRBV28 to TRBJ2-3; 8 nucleotides agree with TRBD2. The trim removed 6 bases at V and 6 bases at J, leaving 8 bases unmatched. CDR3 length: 14 residues. Germline CDR1 reads MDHEN; CDR2 reads SYDVKM. The CDR3 bases are TGTGCCAGCAGCCAGACTAGCGATTTTGATACGCAGTATTTT. Its translation: CASSQTSDFDTQYF.

The rearrangement uses TRBV28 and TRBJ2-3; 9 bases map to TRBD2. After removal of 8 bases from V and 4 bases from J, the junction contained 7 bases not matched to a gene. In germline, CDR1 is MDHEN, CDR2 SYDVKM. The CDR3 is 14 amino acids. The chain's CDR3 is CASFAGGNADTQYF. The DNA of the CDR3 is TGTGCCAGCTTCGCGGGGGGGAACGCAGATACGCAGTATTTT.